Ten or more counts support the clone carrying this T cell receptor beta chain. The antigen is unknown. This specimen comes from a study of Graves' ophthalmopathy and Graves' hyperthyroidism. Study-level background: The collection of peripheral blood took place at initial diagnosis, before any treatment.

Beta-chain TCR CDR3 regions were amplified from RNA transcripts. RT-PCR was first run with HTBI primers, then multiplex PCR in a second round. TCRdb reanalysed the multiplex PCR reads using MiXCR and keeps one entry per CDR3 protein. The sample consists of 650,000 to 900,000 distinct CDR3 sequences, roughly 40% of them appearing once. Patients were excluded if they had other autoimmune diseases or uncontrolled infections, and likewise if pregnancy or lactation applied. The length of the CDR3 is 17 residues. Germline loops: CDR1 LNHNV, CDR2 YYDKDF (reference sequence). V lost 3 bases, J lost 4 bases, and 19 bases lay in between. Study results and caveats: Ophthalmopathy versus stable hyperthyroidism: 13-signature model gave roughly 88% sensitivity, 75% to 82% specificity. Ophthalmopathy progression cases were predicted by the model with 70.59% sensitivity and almost 75% specificity.

The chain recombines TRBV15 with TRBJ1-5; D may be TRBD1 (5 bases). Specimen: peripheral blood. The TCR originated in an adult man with Graves' ophthalmopathy. Here the CDR3 DNA reads TGTGCCACCAGCAGTGCCTACTGGGACGGTGGGAATCAGCCCCAGCATTTT. The encoded protein is CATSSAYWDGGNQPQHF.